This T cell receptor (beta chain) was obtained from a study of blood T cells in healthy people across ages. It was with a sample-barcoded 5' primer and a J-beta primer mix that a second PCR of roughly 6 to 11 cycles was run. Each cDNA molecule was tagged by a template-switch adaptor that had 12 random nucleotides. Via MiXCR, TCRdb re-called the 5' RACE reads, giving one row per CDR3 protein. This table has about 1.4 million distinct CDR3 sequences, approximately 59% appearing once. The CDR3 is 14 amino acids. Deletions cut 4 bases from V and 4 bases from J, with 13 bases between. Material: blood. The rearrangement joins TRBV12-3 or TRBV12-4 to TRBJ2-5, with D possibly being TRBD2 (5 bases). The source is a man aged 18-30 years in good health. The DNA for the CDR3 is TGTGCCAGCAGTTACGGACTTGATAGAGAGACCCAGTACTTC. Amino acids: CASSYGLDRETQYF.